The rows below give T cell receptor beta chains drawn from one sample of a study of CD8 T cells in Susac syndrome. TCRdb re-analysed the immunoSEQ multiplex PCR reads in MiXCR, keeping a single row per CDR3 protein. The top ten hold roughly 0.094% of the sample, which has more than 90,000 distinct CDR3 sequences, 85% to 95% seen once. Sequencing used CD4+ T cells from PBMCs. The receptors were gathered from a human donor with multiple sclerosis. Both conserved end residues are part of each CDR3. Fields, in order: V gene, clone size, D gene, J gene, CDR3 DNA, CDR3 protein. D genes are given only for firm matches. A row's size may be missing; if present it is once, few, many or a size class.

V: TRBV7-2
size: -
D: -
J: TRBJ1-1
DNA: TGTGCCAGCAGCGGTGCGGGGGCAACTGAAGCTTTCTTT
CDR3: CASSGAGATEAFF

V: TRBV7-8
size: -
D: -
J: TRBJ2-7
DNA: TGTGCCAGCAGCTTAACTCGTACTGGGCAGTACTTC
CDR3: CASSLTRTGQYF

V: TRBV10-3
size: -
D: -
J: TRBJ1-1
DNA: TGTGCCATCAGTGAGGGACAGATGAACACTGAAGCTTTCTTT
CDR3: CAISEGQMNTEAFF

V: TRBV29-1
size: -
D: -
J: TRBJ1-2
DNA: TGCAGCGTTGGGGCACCTTATGGCTACACCTTC
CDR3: CSVGAPYGYTF

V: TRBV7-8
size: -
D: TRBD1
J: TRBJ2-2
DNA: TGTGCCAGCAGCTTGGGACAGCGATACACCGGGGAGCTGTTTTTT
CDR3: CASSLGQRYTGELFF

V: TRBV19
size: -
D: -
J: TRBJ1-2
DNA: TGTGCCAGTAGTATCGACAGGAGTTACTATGGCTACACCTTC
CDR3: CASSIDRSYYGYTF

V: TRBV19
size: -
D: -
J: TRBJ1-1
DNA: TGTGCCAGTAGGACGGGGGTGAACACTGAAGCTTTCTTT
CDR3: CASRTGVNTEAFF

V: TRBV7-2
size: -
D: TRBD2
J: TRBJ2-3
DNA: TGTGCCAGCAGTCCTAACAGCGGGGGCACAGATACGCAGTATTTT
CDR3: CASSPNSGGTDTQYF

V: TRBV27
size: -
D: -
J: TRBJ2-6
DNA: TGTGCCAGCAGTTTAAGAGTCCCCAGGGTAGACTCTGGGGCCAACGTCCTGACTTTC
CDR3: CASSLRVPRVDSGANVLTF

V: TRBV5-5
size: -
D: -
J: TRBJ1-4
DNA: TGTGCCAGCAGCTTGCTGGGCTCTACTAATGAAAAACTGTTTTTT
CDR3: CASSLLGSTNEKLFF

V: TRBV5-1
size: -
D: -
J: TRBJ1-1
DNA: TGCGCCAGCAGCTTGGAACGGACGCTGGGGGCTTTCTTT
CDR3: CASSLERTLGAFF

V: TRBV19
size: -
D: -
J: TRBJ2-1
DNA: TGTGCCAGCCGCTTGGCGGGGCTATCCTACAATGAGCAGTTCTTC
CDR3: CASRLAGLSYNEQFF

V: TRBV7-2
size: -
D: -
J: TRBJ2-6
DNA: TGTGCCAGCAGCTTATATAACTCTGGGGCCAACGTCCTGACTTTC
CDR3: CASSLYNSGANVLTF

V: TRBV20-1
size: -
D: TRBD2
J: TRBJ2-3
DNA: TGCAGTGCTGCCCGGACTAGTGGGATTTCAGATACGCAGTATTTT
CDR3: CSAARTSGISDTQYF

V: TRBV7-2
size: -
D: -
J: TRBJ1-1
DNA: TGTGCCAGCAGCCCCCTGGGTGGCAGAAGGCGGACTGAAGCTCTCTTT
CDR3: CASSPLGGRRRTEALF

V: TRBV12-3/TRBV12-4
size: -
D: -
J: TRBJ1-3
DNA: TGTGCCAGCAGCCCTGTGAGGGGCGGAAACACCATATATTTT
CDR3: CASSPVRGGNTIYF

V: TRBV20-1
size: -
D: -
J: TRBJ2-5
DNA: TGCAGTGCTAGTCCTGTAATAGCGGAACCTCAAGAGACCCAGTACTTC
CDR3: CSASPVIAEPQETQYF

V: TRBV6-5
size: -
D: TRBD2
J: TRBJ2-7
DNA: TGTGCCAGCAGTTACTCCATAGCGGGGGGCCCCTACGAGCAGTACTTC
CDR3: CASSYSIAGGPYEQYF

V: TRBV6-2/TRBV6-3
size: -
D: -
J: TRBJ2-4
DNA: TGTGCCAGCAGTTACTTTGGAGGGACAAACATTCAGTACTTC
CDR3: CASSYFGGTNIQYF

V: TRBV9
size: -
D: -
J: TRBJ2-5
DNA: TGTGCCAGCAGCGTAGCTGGGCGGGGACAGACCACGGGCGGTGGGGGTGGAGAGACCCAGTACTTC
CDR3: CASSVAGRGQTTGGGGGETQYF

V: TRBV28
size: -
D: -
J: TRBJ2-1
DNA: TGTGCCAGCAGTCCCTATACAGGGTCGAATGAGCAGTTCTTC
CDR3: CASSPYTGSNEQFF

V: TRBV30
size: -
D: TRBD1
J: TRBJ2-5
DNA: TGTGCCTGGAGCCTAGGACAGGGAGTCTTGACCCAGTACTTC
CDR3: CAWSLGQGVLTQYF

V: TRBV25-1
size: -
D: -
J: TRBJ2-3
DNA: TGTGCCAGCAGTAACATGAGGCTCACAGATACGCAGTATTTT
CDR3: CASSNMRLTDTQYF

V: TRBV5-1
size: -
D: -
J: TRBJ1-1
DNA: TGCGCCAGCAGCTTGAAGGACACGAACACTGAAGCTTTCTTT
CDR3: CASSLKDTNTEAFF

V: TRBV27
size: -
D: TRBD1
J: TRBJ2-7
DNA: TGTGCCAGCAGTCCGTTGACAGGGATCTACGAGCAGTACTTC
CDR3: CASSPLTGIYEQYF

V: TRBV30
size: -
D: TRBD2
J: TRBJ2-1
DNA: TGTGCCTGGTGCGGGAGGACGACGCCAATATACAATGAGCAGTTCTTC
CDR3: CAWCGRTTPIYNEQFF

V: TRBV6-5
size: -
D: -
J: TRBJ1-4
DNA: TGTGCCAGCAGTTACGACTGGCGGGCGGGGGAAAAACTGTTTTTT
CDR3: CASSYDWRAGEKLFF

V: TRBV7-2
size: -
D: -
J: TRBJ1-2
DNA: TGTGCCAGCAGCACGGGGGGGTCAGACCGTTTTGATGGCTACACCTTC
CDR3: CASSTGGSDRFDGYTF

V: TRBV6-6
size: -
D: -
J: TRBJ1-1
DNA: TGTGCCAGCAGTCTCGGACGGGGGACAAACACTGAAGCTTTCTTT
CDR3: CASSLGRGTNTEAFF

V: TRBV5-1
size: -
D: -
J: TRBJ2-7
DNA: TGCGCCAGCAGCTTTAGGCAAGGCTACGAGCAGTACTTC
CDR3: CASSFRQGYEQYF

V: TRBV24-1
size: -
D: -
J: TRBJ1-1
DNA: TGTGCCACCAGTGACCTTTTAGGGAAGGTTTTCTTT
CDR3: CATSDLLGKVFF

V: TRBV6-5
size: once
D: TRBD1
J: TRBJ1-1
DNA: TGTGCCAGCAGTTACTGGGCCCCCATGACAGGGAAAAACACTGAAGCTTTCTTT
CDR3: CASSYWAPMTGKNTEAFF

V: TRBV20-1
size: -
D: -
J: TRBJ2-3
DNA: TGCAGTGCTAGAGATCTATTAGCTTTCCCCACAGATACGCAGTATTTT
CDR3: CSARDLLAFPTDTQYF

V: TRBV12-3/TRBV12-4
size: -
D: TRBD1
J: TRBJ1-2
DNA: TGTGCCAGCAGTTCCCGGGACAGGGGATACACCTTC
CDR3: CASSSRDRGYTF

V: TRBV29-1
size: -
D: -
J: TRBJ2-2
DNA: TGCAGCGTTAGGCGAAAGACGAACACCGGGGAGCTGTTTTTT
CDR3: CSVRRKTNTGELFF

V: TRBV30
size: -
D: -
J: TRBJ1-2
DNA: TGTGCCTGGAACCCAGGAAGAGCTAACTATGGCTACACCTTC
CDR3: CAWNPGRANYGYTF

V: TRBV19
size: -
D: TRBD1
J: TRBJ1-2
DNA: TGTGCCAGTAGTATCGACAGGGGTTTTAATGGCTACACCTTC
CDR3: CASSIDRGFNGYTF

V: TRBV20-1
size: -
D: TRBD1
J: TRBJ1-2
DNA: TGCAGTGCTAGACCGACAGGGCGATTGGTAAACTATGGCTACACCTTC
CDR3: CSARPTGRLVNYGYTF

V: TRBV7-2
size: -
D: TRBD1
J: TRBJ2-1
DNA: TGTGCCAGCAGCTTAGGAGGGGACAGGAGCAATGAGCAGTTCTTC
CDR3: CASSLGGDRSNEQFF

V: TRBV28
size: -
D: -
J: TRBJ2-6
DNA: TGTGCCAGCAGGGATGGGTCTGGGGCCAACGTCCTGACTTTC
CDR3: CASRDGSGANVLTF

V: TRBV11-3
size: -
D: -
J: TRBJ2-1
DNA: TGTGCCAGCAGCTTAGAGGTAGCTAGCACGTCGGGGCAGTTCTTC
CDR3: CASSLEVASTSGQFF

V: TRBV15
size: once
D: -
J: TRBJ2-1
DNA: TGTGCCACCAGCACCAGACAGCTAAGCTCCTACAATGAGCAGTTCTTC
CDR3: CATSTRQLSSYNEQFF

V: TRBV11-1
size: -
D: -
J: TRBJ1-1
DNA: TGTGCCAGCAGCACGGTGGGGGGGAACACTGAAGCTTTCTTT
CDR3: CASSTVGGNTEAFF

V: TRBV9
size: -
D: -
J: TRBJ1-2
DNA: TGTGCCAGCAGCGTAGGGGAGTGGGGGATCTATGGCTACACCTTC
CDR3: CASSVGEWGIYGYTF

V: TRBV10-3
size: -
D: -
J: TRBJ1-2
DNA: TGTGCCATCAGTTCGGACCAAGGATATGGCTACACCTTC
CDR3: CAISSDQGYGYTF

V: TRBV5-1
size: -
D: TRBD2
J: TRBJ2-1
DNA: TGCGCCAGCAGCTCATCCGGGACTAGCGGTCTAGATGAGCAGTTCTTC
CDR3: CASSSSGTSGLDEQFF

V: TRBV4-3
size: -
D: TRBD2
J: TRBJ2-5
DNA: TGCGCCAGCAGCCGCGGGGCTAGCGGGGCAGAGACCCAGTACTTC
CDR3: CASSRGASGAETQYF

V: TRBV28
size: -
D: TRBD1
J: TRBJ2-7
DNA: TGTGCCAGCGGGGAGGACAGGGACTCCTACGAGCAGTACTTC
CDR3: CASGEDRDSYEQYF

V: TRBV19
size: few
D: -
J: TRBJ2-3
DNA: TGTGCCAGTAACCCGACCCGCACAGATACGCAGTATTTT
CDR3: CASNPTRTDTQYF

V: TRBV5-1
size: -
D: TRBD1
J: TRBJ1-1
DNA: TGCGCCAGCAGCTTGGGGCGGGACAGGGGTTCGAACACTGAAGCTTTCTTT
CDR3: CASSLGRDRGSNTEAFF